What follows are 2 T cell receptor beta chains derived from one specimen sequenced in a study of cytomegalovirus exposure and HLA in healthy donors. Primers included in the PCR were 60 Vbeta and 13 Jbeta primers. Produced via immunoSEQ multiplex PCR; TCRdb's table is partial and in-frame only. In the table there are around 150,000 clones, 60% to 80% of which are singletons. Sequenced material: PBMCs. The receptors were sampled from a male donor in good health and CMV-seronegative.

The V and J genes are TRBV10-2 and TRBJ1-1, with D possibly being TRBD1 (5 bases). Germline loops: CDR1 WSHSY, CDR2 SAAADI. The V end lost 0 bases, the J end lost 10 bases, and 12 bases lay between the germline ends. The CDR3 consists of 13 residues. CDR3 in amino acids: CASSESPTVSAFF. The CDR3 bases are TGCGCCAGCAGTGAGTCCCCGACAGTATCAGCTTTCTTT.

This sequence joins TRBV7-9 and TRBJ2-6; TRBD2 might be the D (6 bases). Looked up from germline, CDR1 is SEHNR and CDR2 is FQNEAQ (reference sequence). V was clipped by 5 bases and J by 4 bases, with 9 bases between them. CDR3 size: 14 residues. The CDR3 bases are TGTGCCAGCAGCCCCGCGGGGGGGGCCAACGTCCTGACTTTC. This gives the protein CASSPAGGANVLTF.